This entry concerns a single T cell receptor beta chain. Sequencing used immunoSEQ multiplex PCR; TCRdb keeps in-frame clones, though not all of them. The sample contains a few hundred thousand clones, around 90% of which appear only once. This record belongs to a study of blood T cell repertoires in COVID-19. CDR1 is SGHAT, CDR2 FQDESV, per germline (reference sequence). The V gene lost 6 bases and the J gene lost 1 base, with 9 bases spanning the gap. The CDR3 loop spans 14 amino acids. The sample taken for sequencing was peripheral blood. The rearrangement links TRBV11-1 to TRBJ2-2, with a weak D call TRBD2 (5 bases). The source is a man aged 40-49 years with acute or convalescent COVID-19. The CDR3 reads CASSLGRNTGELFF. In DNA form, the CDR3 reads TGTGCCAGCAGTCTGGGGAGGAACACCGGGGAGCTGTTTTTT.